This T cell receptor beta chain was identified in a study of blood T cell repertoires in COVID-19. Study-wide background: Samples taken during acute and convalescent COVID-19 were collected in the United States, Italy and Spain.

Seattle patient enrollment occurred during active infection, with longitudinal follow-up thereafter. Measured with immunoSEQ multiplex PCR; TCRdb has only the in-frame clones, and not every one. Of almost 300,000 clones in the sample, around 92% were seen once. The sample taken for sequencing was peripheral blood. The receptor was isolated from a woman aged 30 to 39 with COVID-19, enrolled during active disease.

CDR3 in amino acids: CASSLSSWGLRETQYF. In DNA, the CDR3 is TGTGCCAGCAGCTTAAGTTCCTGGGGGCTAAGAGAGACCCAGTACTTC. V usage is TRBV7-6 and J usage is TRBJ2-5, with a tentative D call TRBD1 (6 bases). The CDR3 has 16 residues. Looked up from germline, CDR1 is SGHVS and CDR2 is FNYEAQ. V was trimmed by 2 bases and J by 4 bases, leaving 17 bases between them.